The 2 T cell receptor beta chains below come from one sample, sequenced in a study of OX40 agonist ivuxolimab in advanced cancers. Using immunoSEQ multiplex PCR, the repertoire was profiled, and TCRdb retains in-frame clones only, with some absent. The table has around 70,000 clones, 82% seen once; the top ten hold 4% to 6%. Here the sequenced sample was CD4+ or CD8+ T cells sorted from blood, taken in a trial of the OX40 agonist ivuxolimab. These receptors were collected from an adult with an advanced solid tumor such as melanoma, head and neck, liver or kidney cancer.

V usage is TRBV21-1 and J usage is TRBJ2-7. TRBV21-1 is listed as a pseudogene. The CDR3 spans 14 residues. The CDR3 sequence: CASSKGVGPRKKYF. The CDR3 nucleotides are TGTGCCAGCAGCAAAGGAGTGGGCCCTAGGAAAAAGTACTTC.

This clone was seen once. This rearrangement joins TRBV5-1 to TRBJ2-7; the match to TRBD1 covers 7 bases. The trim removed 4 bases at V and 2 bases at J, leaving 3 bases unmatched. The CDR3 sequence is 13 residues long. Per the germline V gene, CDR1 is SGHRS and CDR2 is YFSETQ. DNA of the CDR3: TGCGCCAGCAGCGTGACAGGGACCTACGAGCAGTACTTC. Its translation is CASSVTGTYEQYF.